Listed below are T cell receptor beta chains from one sample, sequenced in a study of blood T cell repertoires in COVID-19. Assay used: immunoSEQ multiplex PCR; TCRdb lists only in-frame clones, some missing. The table has around 140,000 clones, about four fifths seen once. Material for sequencing was peripheral blood. The origin of the receptors is a human donor in a cohort sampled during active COVID-19. CDR3s include the opening cysteine and the closing phenylalanine or tryptophan. The D gene is left open where the match is weak. For some rows the clone size is stated as once, few or many, or as a class when expanded; others skip it.

D	V	J	size	CDR3	DNA
TRBD2	TRBV29-1	TRBJ2-1	-	CSVGKREGPRGGQFF	TGCAGCGTTGGAAAGCGGGAGGGCCCACGGGGGGGGCAGTTCTTC
-	TRBV6-5	TRBJ1-4	-	CASSLSGGSEKLFF	TGTGCCAGCAGTTTATCGGGTGGTAGCGAAAAACTGTTTTTT
TRBD1	TRBV9	TRBJ1-4	-	CASSPGQGARANEKLFF	TGTGCCAGCAGTCCGGGACAGGGGGCGCGTGCTAATGAAAAACTGTTTTTT
TRBD1	TRBV28	TRBJ1-1	-	CASRIAGTGGRSTEAFF	TGTGCCAGCAGGATAGCCGGGACAGGGGGCCGGAGCACTGAAGCTTTCTTT
-	TRBV7-2	TRBJ1-4	-	CASSPRTANEKLFF	TGTGCCAGCAGCCCGCGCACGGCTAATGAAAAACTGTTTTTT
-	TRBV11-2	TRBJ2-7	-	CASSLFGGREQYF	TGTGCCAGCAGCTTATTCGGGGGTCGCGAGCAGTACTTC
-	TRBV27	TRBJ2-7	-	CASRSSSYSYEQYF	TGTGCCAGCAGGTCTAGCAGTTACTCCTACGAGCAGTACTTC
-	TRBV10-2	TRBJ2-1	-	CATTRLANYNEQFF	TGCGCCACCACACGGCTAGCTAATTACAATGAGCAGTTCTTC
TRBD2	TRBV4-3	TRBJ2-7	-	CASSQEYLLAATYEQYF	TGCGCCAGCAGCCAAGAGTATCTACTAGCGGCGACCTACGAGCAGTACTTC
-	TRBV28	TRBJ2-7	-	CASRGSGWGQYF	TGTGCCAGCAGGGGCTCGGGGTGGGGGCAGTACTTC
-	TRBV7-9	TRBJ2-2	-	CASTGGPRGTGELFF	TGTGCCAGCACCGGAGGCCCTAGGGGGACCGGGGAGCTGTTTTTT
-	TRBV7-2	TRBJ2-1	few	CASSLGGESYNEQFF	TGTGCCAGCAGCTTGGGGGGAGAGTCCTACAATGAGCAGTTCTTC
-	TRBV7-2	TRBJ2-1	-	CASSTRLSSYNEQFF	TGTGCCAGCAGCACCCGACTAAGCTCCTACAATGAGCAGTTCTTC
-	TRBV4-3	TRBJ2-5	-	CASSQETAEGTQYF	TGCGCCAGCAGCCAAGAGACAGCGGAGGGGACCCAGTACTTC
-	TRBV11-2	TRBJ2-5	-	CASSLERTRLETQYF	TGTGCCAGCAGCTTAGAACGGACAAGACTGGAGACCCAGTACTTC
TRBD1	TRBV6-5	TRBJ2-7	-	CASKDRGYYEQYF	TGTGCCAGCAAGGACAGGGGCTACTACGAGCAGTACTTC
TRBD2	TRBV14	TRBJ2-5	-	CASSAGLAHQETQYF	TGTGCCAGCAGCGCGGGACTAGCGCACCAAGAGACCCAGTACTTC
-	TRBV7-3	TRBJ2-2	-	CASSADRTTGELFF	TGTGCCAGCAGCGCGGACAGAACTACGGGGGAGCTGTTTTTT
TRBD1	TRBV30	TRBJ1-1	-	CAWSLETGKLYAFF	TGTGCCTGGAGTCTTGAGACAGGGAAGTTGTATGCTTTCTTT
-	TRBV6-5	TRBJ1-3	few	CASSYLRPPGNTIYF	TGTGCCAGCAGTTATCTGCGTCCTCCTGGAAACACCATATATTTT
TRBD1	TRBV24-1	TRBJ2-5	-	CATSASTRARGLETQYF	TGTGCCACCAGTGCCTCGACTCGGGCCAGGGGGCTTGAGACCCAGTACTTC
-	TRBV20-1	TRBJ2-7	-	CSARDLWEVF	TGCAGTGCTAGAGATCTTTGGGAGGTCTTC
TRBD2	TRBV7-2	TRBJ2-5	few	CASSFELAGGLYQETQYF	TGTGCCAGCAGCTTCGAATTAGCGGGAGGTTTATACCAAGAGACCCAGTACTTC
-	TRBV7-8	TRBJ2-7	-	CASSLAGSYRSYEQYF	TGTGCCAGCAGCTTAGCAGGGAGCTATAGGTCCTACGAGCAGTACTTC
TRBD2	TRBV6-2/TRBV6-3	TRBJ2-1	-	CASSYSGLAGVYNEQFF	TGTGCCAGCAGTTACTCGGGACTAGCGGGAGTATACAATGAGCAGTTCTTC
TRBD1	TRBV29-1	TRBJ2-5	-	CSVSLTGSQETQYF	TGCAGCGTTTCGCTGACAGGGAGCCAAGAGACCCAGTACTTC
TRBD2	TRBV7-2	TRBJ2-7	-	CASSASGNSYEQYF	TGTGCCAGCAGCGCTAGCGGGAACTCCTACGAGCAGTACTTC
-	TRBV29-1	TRBJ2-5	-	CSVGLRLAIQETQYF	TGCAGCGTTGGCTTGCGTCTAGCGATACAAGAGACCCAGTACTTC
TRBD2	TRBV10-3	TRBJ2-3	-	CAISGTSGSSEADTQYF	TGTGCCATCAGTGGGACTAGCGGGAGTAGTGAGGCAGATACGCAGTATTTT
-	TRBV5-1	TRBJ2-7	few	CASSRDTGYEQYF	TGCGCCAGCAGCCGGGACACCGGATACGAGCAGTACTTC
TRBD1	TRBV11-2	TRBJ2-7	-	CASRNPGQRYEQYF	TGTGCCAGCAGAAATCCGGGACAGAGATACGAGCAGTACTTC
TRBD1	TRBV27	TRBJ2-7	-	CASSLVPGGRNEQYF	TGTGCCAGCAGTTTAGTGCCAGGGGGCAGAAACGAGCAGTACTTC
-	TRBV2	TRBJ2-5	-	CASSTSGETQYF	TGTGCCAGCAGTACGTCCGGAGAGACCCAGTACTTC
-	TRBV29-1	TRBJ2-2	-	CSVLRATSPGELFF	TGCAGCGTCCTGAGAGCCACTAGTCCCGGGGAGCTGTTTTTT
TRBD1	TRBV18	TRBJ2-7	many	CASSSRTGSEQYF	TGTGCCAGCTCATCTCGGACAGGCTCCGAGCAGTACTTC
-	TRBV7-2	TRBJ1-6	-	CASSLRDPGVVNSPLHF	TGTGCCAGCAGCTTACGGGATCCGGGCGTCGTTAATTCACCCCTCCACTTT
-	TRBV6-2/TRBV6-3	TRBJ2-5	-	CASSTLQGRETQYF	TGTGCCAGCAGTACACTCCAGGGTAGGGAGACCCAGTACTTC
-	TRBV18	TRBJ2-7	-	CASSPMAQSSYEQYF	TGTGCCAGCTCACCGATGGCACAAAGCTCCTACGAGCAGTACTTC
TRBD1	TRBV6-2/TRBV6-3	TRBJ2-7	-	CASSYGGQKYEQYF	TGTGCCAGCAGTTACGGGGGACAGAAATACGAGCAGTACTTC
-	TRBV15	TRBJ2-7	-	CATSTGLSGLREQYF	TGTGCCACCAGCACCGGACTTTCAGGATTGAGGGAGCAGTACTTC
TRBD2	TRBV5-4	TRBJ2-3	-	CASSLETSGPGTDTQYF	TGTGCCAGCAGCTTGGAGACTAGCGGGCCTGGCACAGATACGCAGTATTTT
TRBD1	TRBV7-9	TRBJ1-2	-	CASSLEGRGYGYTF	TGTGCCAGCAGCTTAGAAGGCAGGGGGTATGGCTACACCTTC
TRBD1	TRBV7-8	TRBJ1-1	few	CASSGRDSTTEAFF	TGTGCCAGCAGCGGACGGGACAGTACCACTGAAGCTTTCTTT
-	TRBV6-6	TRBJ2-4	-	CASREAKNIQYF	TGTGCCAGTCGCGAAGCCAAAAACATTCAGTACTTC
-	TRBV29-1	TRBJ2-5	-	CSVDGGPWETQYF	TGCAGCGTTGACGGGGGGCCTTGGGAGACCCAGTACTTC
-	TRBV28	TRBJ1-5	-	CASRLQGILQPQHF	TGTGCCAGCAGACTACAGGGTATTTTGCAGCCCCAGCATTTT
TRBD2	TRBV2	TRBJ2-7	-	CASRLGLAGPYEQYF	TGTGCCAGCAGATTGGGACTAGCGGGCCCCTACGAGCAGTACTTC
-	TRBV4-1	TRBJ1-3	-	CASSQTQWTEGNTIYF	TGCGCCAGCAGCCAAACCCAATGGACAGAAGGAAACACCATATATTTT
-	TRBV21-1	TRBJ1-4	-	CASSKSGEGVGEKLFF	TGTGCCAGCAGCAAATCAGGGGAGGGGGTTGGAGAAAAACTGTTTTTT
-	TRBV2	TRBJ2-7	-	CASSTGFYEQYF	TGTGCCAGCAGTACAGGGTTCTACGAGCAGTACTTC
-	TRBV5-1	TRBJ1-1	few	CASSPQGMNTEAFF	TGCGCCAGCAGCCCACAGGGCATGAACACTGAAGCTTTCTTT
-	TRBV10-3	TRBJ2-5	-	CAISKPQETQYF	TGTGCCATCAGTAAGCCCCAAGAGACCCAGTACTTC
TRBD1	TRBV4-1	TRBJ2-5	-	CASSQDLGQGARSTQYF	TGCGCCAGCAGCCAAGATCTCGGACAGGGGGCGCGTTCGACCCAGTACTTC
-	TRBV7-8	TRBJ1-5	once	CASSFGTLRMNQPQHF	TGTGCCAGCAGCTTTGGGACACTGAGGATGAATCAGCCCCAGCATTTT
-	TRBV7-2	TRBJ1-6	few	CASSSTGPLVPLHF	TGTGCCAGCAGCTCAACGGGTCCTTTGGTACCCCTCCACTTT